The source of this T cell receptor beta chain is a study of blood T cells in healthy people across ages. This CDR3 has 15 residues. Germline V lookup: CDR1 DFQATT, CDR2 SNEGSKA (reference sequence). Trimming took 4 bases from V and 4 from J; bases not matched to a gene: 7. Concerning this clonotype: Its antigen is still unknown.

Every donor provided around 9.5 milliliters of peripheral blood. General observations from the study: Measured against age, TCR beta diversity per million T cells decreased in a roughly linear manner.

Primers used in a second PCR of about 6 to 11 cycles were a sample-barcoded 5' primer and a J-beta primer mix. Via MiXCR, TCRdb re-called the 5' RACE reads, giving one row per CDR3 protein. The sample lists around 1,800,000 distinct CDR3 sequences, 30% to 40% seen once, with 20% to 25% in the top ten. V gene TRBV20-1 combines with J gene TRBJ2-3; 11 bases are a match to TRBD2. This TCR was sampled from a human donor in good health. Input material: blood. CDR3 sequence reads: CSAKLAGGPPDTQYF. In nucleotides, the CDR3 is TGCAGTGCTAAATTAGCGGGGGGGCCCCCAGATACGCAGTATTTT.